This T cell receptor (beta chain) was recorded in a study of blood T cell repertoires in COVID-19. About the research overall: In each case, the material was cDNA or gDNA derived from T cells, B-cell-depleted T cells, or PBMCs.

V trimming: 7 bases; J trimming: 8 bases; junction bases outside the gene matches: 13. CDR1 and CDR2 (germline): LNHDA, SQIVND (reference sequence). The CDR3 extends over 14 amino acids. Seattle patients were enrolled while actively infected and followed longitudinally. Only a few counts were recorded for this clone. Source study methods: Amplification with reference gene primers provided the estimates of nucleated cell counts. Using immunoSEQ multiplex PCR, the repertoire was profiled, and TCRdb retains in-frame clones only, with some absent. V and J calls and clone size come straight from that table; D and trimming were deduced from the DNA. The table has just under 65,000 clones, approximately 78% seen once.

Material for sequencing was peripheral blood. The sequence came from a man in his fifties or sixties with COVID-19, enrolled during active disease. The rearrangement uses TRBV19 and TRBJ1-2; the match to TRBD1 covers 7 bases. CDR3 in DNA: TGTGCCAGTACGAGAGACCAGGGGGGAGGCGGCTACACCTTC. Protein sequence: CASTRDQGGGGYTF.